This T cell receptor beta chain emerged from a study of OX40 agonist ivuxolimab in advanced cancers. Whole-study context: Patients were treated with intravenous ivuxolimab, dosed at 0.01 to 10 mg/kg and infused every 2 weeks.

Sequenced by immunoSEQ multiplex PCR; TCRdb stores in-frame clones only, minus some. The sample lists 86,000 or so clones, roughly nine tenths occurring once. Germline V lookup: CDR1 SGHVS, CDR2 FQNEAQ. The CDR3 is 15 residues long. The V and J ends lost 5 bases and 4 bases respectively, with 15 bases between them. Sequencing used CD4+ or CD8+ T cells sorted from blood, obtained in a trial of the OX40 agonist ivuxolimab. This chain uses TRBV7-8 with TRBJ2-1; no reliable D call. This TCR was recovered from an adult with an advanced solid tumor such as melanoma, head and neck, liver or kidney cancer. This chain's CDR3 is CASSPSLLRYNEQFF. CDR3 bases: TGTGCCAGCAGCCCGTCCCTCCTGCGGTACAATGAGCAGTTCTTC.